The present T cell receptor (beta chain) was sequenced within a study of shared clonotypes between healthy human individuals. Study in general: A couple of women and a few men aged 18 to 49 made up the donors.

Study results and caveats: Larger richness was generally estimated for naive than memory subsets.

Some 30,000 T cell genomes (around 200 ng DNA) went into each sorted-subset replicate. Data came from immunoSEQ multiplex PCR; TCRdb stores just in-frame clones and leaves some out. The sample has roughly 2,300,000 clones; 80% to 95% are singletons. Germline CDR1 LNHDA, CDR2 SQIVND (reference sequence). The CDR3 is made up of 15 amino acids. V lost 4 bases and J lost 0; bases outside the gene matches: 3. This clone was observed a single time. Its antigen is as yet unknown. The chain has TRBV19 and TRBJ1-5; 7 positions agree with TRBD1. The sample was naive CD4+ T cells from PBMCs. Subset indicated: CD45RA+ positively selected. This sequence was found in a man aged 18 to 35 in good health. Some clones in this sample may be carry-over from other donors' samples. The CDR3 DNA reads as TGTGCCAGTAGTAACGCAGGGGGTAGCAATCAGCCCCAGCATTTT. It encodes CASSNAGGSNQPQHF.